This T cell receptor (beta chain) was identified during a study of cytomegalovirus exposure and HLA in healthy donors. There are 13 residues in the CDR3. With V trimmed by 4 bases and J by 7 bases, 6 bases remained unmatched. CDR1 and CDR2 from the germline V gene are SQVTM and ANQGSEA. In the case of this clone: Its antigen remains unidentified.

Study-wide findings and caveats: On later analysis, the bulk of CMV-associated TCR beta chains appeared to be HLA-restricted.

The PCR was carried out with 60 Vbeta primers and 13 Jbeta primers. Generated by immunoSEQ multiplex PCR, the TCRdb table keeps only in-frame clones and is missing some. Reported are about 210,000 clones; the ten largest clones contain under 1%. Donors were nominally healthy when sampled, though unrecorded immune exposures were likely. The chain joins TRBV29-1 to TRBJ2-2; TRBD1 matches at 7 bases. The sample comprised PBMCs. This receptor was identified in a woman between 25 and 40 years old in good health and CMV-seropositive. The CDR3 spells CSVGDRADGELFF. The CDR3 DNA follows: TGCAGCGTTGGTGACAGGGCGGACGGGGAGCTGTTTTTT.